The subject of this entry is one TCR beta chain. The data derive from a study of identical twins. Germline V gene sequence: CDR1 MDHEN, CDR2 SYDVKM. The CDR3 has 13 residues. V was pared by 7 bases and J by 2 bases, with 12 bases between. Every sampled donor was Caucasian and healthy. TCRdb ran MiXCR on the 5' RACE reads and lists one entry per CDR3 protein. Seen here are about 920,000 distinct CDR3 sequences, about 12% observed once, and the top ten hold around 1.5%. The same data also went into a second study, on yellow fever vaccine responses in identical twins.

This chain connects TRBV28 to TRBJ2-7; D remains ambiguous. Sequenced material: PBMCs. The sequence was obtained from a woman aged 18-30 years in good health. CDR3 nucleotide sequence: TGTGCCAGCAAGCCCGCCATCGCCTACGAGCAGTACGTC. It yields the protein CASKPAIAYEQYV.